A selection of T cell receptor beta chains follows, all from one sample in a study of blood T cell repertoires in COVID-19. The assay was immunoSEQ multiplex PCR, and TCRdb's table has in-frame clones only and misses some. This sample yields more than 75,000 clones, of which over 75% are seen a single time; approximately 15% belongs to the top ten. Sequenced input: peripheral blood. The receptors come from a woman in her sixties or seventies with acute or convalescent COVID-19. CDR3s include the opening cysteine and the closing phenylalanine or tryptophan. The D gene is left open where the match is weak. Clone size is given for some rows only: seen once, a few or many times, or a class if the clone is expanded.

V: TRBV11-3
size: -
J: TRBJ2-2
D: -
DNA: TGTGCCAGCAGCTTCGGGGGGACAGGTGCGAACACCGGGGAGCTGTTTTTT
CDR3: CASSFGGTGANTGELFF

V: TRBV19
size: -
J: TRBJ2-5
D: -
DNA: TGTGCCAGTAGTATAAACGTACAGCAAGAGACCCAGTACTTC
CDR3: CASSINVQQETQYF

V: TRBV29-1
size: -
J: TRBJ1-4
D: TRBD1
DNA: TGCAGCATCAAAGGTCAGGGGGCTGAAAAACTGTTTTTT
CDR3: CSIKGQGAEKLFF

V: TRBV19
size: -
J: TRBJ1-4
D: -
DNA: TGTGCCAGTAGCACTATACCTTCTGGGGCGGCTAATGAAAAACTGTTTTTT
CDR3: CASSTIPSGAANEKLFF

V: TRBV5-5
size: -
J: TRBJ1-2
D: TRBD1
DNA: TGTGCCAGCAGCTTGGCCGACAGGGACTATGGCTACACCTTC
CDR3: CASSLADRDYGYTF

V: TRBV6-6
size: -
J: TRBJ1-6
D: -
DNA: TGTGCCAGCAGTTACGGAGCAGTCTTACGGGATTCACCCCTCCACTTT
CDR3: CASSYGAVLRDSPLHF

V: TRBV10-3
size: -
J: TRBJ2-1
D: TRBD2
DNA: TGTGCCATAGGTAGCGGGAGGCGTTTGAGCTCCTACAATGAGCAGTTCTTC
CDR3: CAIGSGRRLSSYNEQFF

V: TRBV5-1
size: -
J: TRBJ2-1
D: -
DNA: TGCGCCAGCAGCTTGGGACAGAGCTCCTACAATGAGCAGTTCTTC
CDR3: CASSLGQSSYNEQFF

V: TRBV28
size: once
J: TRBJ1-1
D: -
DNA: TGTGCCAGCAGTACCCCGTCGGCCGGCCGGGGCACTGAAGCTTTCTTT
CDR3: CASSTPSAGRGTEAFF

V: TRBV6-6
size: -
J: TRBJ1-2
D: TRBD1
DNA: TGTGCCAGCAGTCGGACCTCATCTGGGACAGGAAAAATGGGCTACACCTTC
CDR3: CASSRTSSGTGKMGYTF

V: TRBV15
size: once
J: TRBJ2-1
D: TRBD2
DNA: TGTGCCACCAGCGGCCGGGGGGGGAGCTCCTACAATGAGCAGTTCTTC
CDR3: CATSGRGGSSYNEQFF

V: TRBV20-1
size: once
J: TRBJ1-2
D: TRBD1
DNA: TGCAGTGCTTGGACAGGGGGAGGCTACACCTTC
CDR3: CSAWTGGGYTF

V: TRBV7-8
size: once
J: TRBJ1-2
D: -
DNA: TGTGCCAGCAGCTTAGGGGGCTTTGGGTATGGCTACACCTTC
CDR3: CASSLGGFGYGYTF

V: TRBV11-2
size: -
J: TRBJ2-5
D: TRBD2
DNA: TGTGCCAGCAGCTTAGGCCCCCAAGCAGCGGGGGACACGACCCAGTACTTC
CDR3: CASSLGPQAAGDTTQYF

V: TRBV7-2
size: -
J: TRBJ1-2
D: TRBD1
DNA: TGTGCCAGCAGCCCAGGACAGGGAGTCTATGGCTACACCTTC
CDR3: CASSPGQGVYGYTF

V: TRBV28
size: -
J: TRBJ1-6
D: -
DNA: TGTGCCAGCGAGGGTTACCCTACCCGAGGGCAGAATTCACCCCTCCACTTT
CDR3: CASEGYPTRGQNSPLHF

V: TRBV5-1
size: few
J: TRBJ2-6
D: TRBD1
DNA: TGCGCCAGCAGCTTGGCCGGGACAGGGCAACCTGGGGCCAACGTCCTGACTTTC
CDR3: CASSLAGTGQPGANVLTF

V: TRBV5-1
size: -
J: TRBJ2-2
D: -
DNA: TGCGCCAGCAGCTTCGCAGGGTGGACCGGGGAGCTGTTTTTT
CDR3: CASSFAGWTGELFF

V: TRBV6-5
size: -
J: TRBJ1-5
D: TRBD1
DNA: TGTGCCAGCAGGACAACAGGGGAGGCTCAGCCCCAGCATTTT
CDR3: CASRTTGEAQPQHF

V: TRBV2
size: -
J: TRBJ1-1
D: -
DNA: TGTGCCAGCAGCACACAGGGGAACACTGAAGCTTTCTTT
CDR3: CASSTQGNTEAFF

V: TRBV11-2
size: -
J: TRBJ1-5
D: TRBD1
DNA: TGTGCCAGCAGCTTCGGGACAGGGGTTCAGCCCCAGCATTTT
CDR3: CASSFGTGVQPQHF

V: TRBV4-1
size: -
J: TRBJ2-5
D: -
DNA: TGCGCCAGCAGCCAGACGGGAGCCCAAGAGACCCAGTACTTC
CDR3: CASSQTGAQETQYF

V: TRBV7-8
size: -
J: TRBJ1-2
D: TRBD1
DNA: TGTGCCAGCAGCCAACAGACAGGGGCGCCAACCCGAGATGGCTACACCTTC
CDR3: CASSQQTGAPTRDGYTF

V: TRBV25-1
size: -
J: TRBJ2-5
D: TRBD1
DNA: TGTGCCAGCAGTGACCGGGACAGGGAGACCCAGTACTTC
CDR3: CASSDRDRETQYF

V: TRBV6-5
size: many
J: TRBJ1-2
D: TRBD1
DNA: TGTGCCAGCAGTTCAGCACAGGGGGCTCACGGCTACACCTTC
CDR3: CASSSAQGAHGYTF

V: TRBV30
size: -
J: TRBJ2-3
D: TRBD2
DNA: TGTGCCTGGAGTGTACGGCTAGCGGGAGAGACAGATACGCAGTATTTT
CDR3: CAWSVRLAGETDTQYF

V: TRBV7-8
size: -
J: TRBJ1-1
D: -
DNA: TGTGCCAGCAGCGTGGGGGGGGCGGTAGGCACTGAAGCTTTCTTT
CDR3: CASSVGGAVGTEAFF

V: TRBV5-1
size: -
J: TRBJ2-1
D: TRBD1
DNA: TGCGCCAGCAGCTTGGAGACAGGGGGCTTCTATGAGCAGTTCTTC
CDR3: CASSLETGGFYEQFF

V: TRBV11-2
size: -
J: TRBJ1-2
D: TRBD1
DNA: TGTGCCAGCAGCACCCCGAGGAGGGGGCTCTATGGCTACACCTTC
CDR3: CASSTPRRGLYGYTF

V: TRBV5-1
size: -
J: TRBJ1-4
D: TRBD1
DNA: TGCGCCAGCAGCTTGGCGGACAGGGGCGAGGGTGAAAAACTGTTTTTT
CDR3: CASSLADRGEGEKLFF

V: TRBV21-1
size: -
J: TRBJ1-5
D: -
DNA: TGTGCCAGCAGCAAAGACAGATCCTCAAGTCAGCCCCAGCATTTT
CDR3: CASSKDRSSSQPQHF

V: TRBV9
size: -
J: TRBJ2-2
D: TRBD2
DNA: TGTGCCAGCAGCTTTGGACTAGCGGGGGTCGGGGAGCTGTTTTTT
CDR3: CASSFGLAGVGELFF

V: TRBV3-1/TRBV3-2
size: -
J: TRBJ1-4
D: -
DNA: TGTGCCAGCAGCCATCCGACAGGCACTAATGAAAAACTGTTTTTT
CDR3: CASSHPTGTNEKLFF

V: TRBV2
size: -
J: TRBJ2-1
D: -
DNA: TGTGCCAGCAGTGAACAAAACAATGAGCAGTTCTTC
CDR3: CASSEQNNEQFF

V: TRBV7-2
size: -
J: TRBJ1-5
D: TRBD1
DNA: TGTGCCAGCAGCTTAGATCCAGGGGGCGGGAGTCAGCCCCAGCATTTT
CDR3: CASSLDPGGGSQPQHF

V: TRBV9
size: -
J: TRBJ2-5
D: TRBD2
DNA: TGTGCCAGCAGCCCGGGGGGAGGGACGGAGGAGACCCAGTACTTC
CDR3: CASSPGGGTEETQYF

V: TRBV14
size: -
J: TRBJ1-6
D: -
DNA: TGTGCCAGCAGCCAAGAGGGGAGGCTTCGAACGCACTATAATTCACCCCTCCACTTT
CDR3: CASSQEGRLRTHYNSPLHF

V: TRBV3-1/TRBV3-2
size: -
J: TRBJ2-1
D: TRBD2
DNA: TGTGCCAGCAGCCTAAGCGCGGCGGGGGTAGGTGAGCAGTTCTTC
CDR3: CASSLSAAGVGEQFF

V: TRBV29-1
size: -
J: TRBJ1-1
D: -
DNA: TGCAGCGTTGAACGGGGGTTCGACACTGAAGCTTTCTTT
CDR3: CSVERGFDTEAFF

V: TRBV19
size: -
J: TRBJ2-2
D: TRBD1
DNA: TGTGCCAGTAGGCTCGACAGGGTCGGAACCGGGGAGCTGTTTTTT
CDR3: CASRLDRVGTGELFF

V: TRBV6-5
size: -
J: TRBJ1-2
D: -
DNA: TGTGCCAGCAGTACGGGGGGTAACTATGGCTACACCTTC
CDR3: CASSTGGNYGYTF

V: TRBV9
size: -
J: TRBJ2-5
D: -
DNA: TGTGCCAGCAGCGCCGACCAAGAGACCCAGTACTTC
CDR3: CASSADQETQYF

V: TRBV7-9
size: -
J: TRBJ2-2
D: TRBD1
DNA: TGTGCCAGCAGCAACCAGGGGGCGAACACCGGGGAGCTGTTTTTT
CDR3: CASSNQGANTGELFF

V: TRBV7-2
size: -
J: TRBJ2-3
D: TRBD2
DNA: TGTGCCAGCAGCTTCGGGGGGTTTAGTTCAGATACGCAGTATTTT
CDR3: CASSFGGFSSDTQYF

V: TRBV6-5
size: -
J: TRBJ1-1
D: -
DNA: TGTGCCAGCAGCCCAGGGGAGAACACTGAAGCTTTCTTT
CDR3: CASSPGENTEAFF